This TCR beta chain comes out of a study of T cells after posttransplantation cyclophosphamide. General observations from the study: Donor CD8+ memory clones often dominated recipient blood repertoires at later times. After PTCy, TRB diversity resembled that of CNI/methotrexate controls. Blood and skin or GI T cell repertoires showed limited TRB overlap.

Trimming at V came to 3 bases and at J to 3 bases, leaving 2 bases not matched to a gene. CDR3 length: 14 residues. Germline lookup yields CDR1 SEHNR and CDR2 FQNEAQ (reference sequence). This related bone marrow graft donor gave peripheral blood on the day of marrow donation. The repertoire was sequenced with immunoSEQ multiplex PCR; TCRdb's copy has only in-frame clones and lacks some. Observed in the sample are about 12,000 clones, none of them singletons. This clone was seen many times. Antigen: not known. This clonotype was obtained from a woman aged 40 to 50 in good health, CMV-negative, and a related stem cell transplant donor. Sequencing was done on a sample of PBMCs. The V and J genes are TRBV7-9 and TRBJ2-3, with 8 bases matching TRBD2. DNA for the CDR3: TGTGCCAGCAGCTTTGGACTAGCAACAGATACGCAGTATTTT. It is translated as CASSFGLATDTQYF.